The rows below give T cell receptor beta chains drawn from one sample of a study of graft-versus-host responses after intestinal transplantation. Profiling relied on immunoSEQ multiplex PCR, and the TCRdb table lists in-frame clones only, not all of them. The table shows roughly 38,000 clones, with 90% to 95% occurring only once. Here the sequenced sample was PBMCs, taken 16 days after intestinal transplant. All receptors come from a human patient who received an intestinal transplant, so some T cells may come from the graft donor. Each CDR3 is given without its conserved first and last residue. A D gene is named only where the DNA matches it firmly.

d_gene	v_gene	CDR3aa
.	TRBV30	AWSVWGGETQY
.	TRBV4-1	ASSPNLRRGQF
.	TRBV11-2	ASSLGRGSSYNSPLH
.	TRBV7-8	ASSQLGGDVGPKPWDNEQF
.	TRBV30	AWTSGWNTEAF
TRBD2	TRBV7-9	ASSFWTSGGDNEQF
.	TRBV7-2	ASSSGLYPSYEQY
.	TRBV7-8	ASSSVTVKETQY
.	TRBV7-9	ASSPWGRRIGTGELF
.	TRBV5-1	ASSFWGSPYNEQF
.	TRBV9	ASSVRPLWVGEIGEQF
.	TRBV11-2	ASRFMGGRHSGNTIY
TRBD2	TRBV7-3	ASSPTGLAGLSEQF
.	TRBV9	ASSVARDTGELF
.	TRBV9	ASSTSGTDYEQY
.	TRBV5-8	ASSLRGTEAF
.	TRBV7-9	ASTDSTYEQY
.	TRBV4-1	ASSQSPSVAYEQY
TRBD2	TRBV5-4	ASSSLAGGPYSYEQY
.	TRBV27	ASSLLGNTEAF
TRBD1	TRBV27	ASSPGQGVRGQETQY
.	TRBV7-6	ASSSLGTEAF
.	TRBV2	ASTEQPFGSYNEQF
.	TRBV4-1	ASSHQQGVIEAF
.	TRBV20-1	SARDYEQY
TRBD1	TRBV7-9	ASSGELTGRMSEAF
.	TRBV5-1	ASSLGGHNEQY
.	TRBV5-1	ASSLTRFYEQY
.	TRBV19	ASSMWGDGREQY
.	TRBV28	ASGLSMRPPQETQY
.	TRBV27	ASSLNPDSYEQY
.	TRBV11-2	ASSTRLGNEQF
.	TRBV2	ASWEGHYSGNTIY
.	TRBV11-2	ASSPSGNYEQY
.	TRBV19	ASSITGGYEQY
.	TRBV7-7	ASSLVPEETQY
TRBD2	TRBV29-1	SVPLAGALDEQY
.	TRBV30	AWTSTDTQY
.	TRBV30	AWRPLGNNEQF
TRBD2	TRBV30	AWERGGLETQY
.	TRBV6-5	ASSYGWQGNYGYT
.	TRBV27	ASSDLYEQY
.	TRBV27	ASSFFRDYGYT
.	TRBV10-3	AISEREGTEAF
.	TRBV5-4	ASSLKAGEQF
.	TRBV15	ATSRDFSGGGDLNEQF
TRBD2	TRBV28	ASSLLGLASEWSYNEQF
TRBD1	TRBV19	ASSSGTGASRY
.	TRBV28	ASGGGRDQPQH
TRBD2	TRBV7-9	ASSSWGGAGETQY